Below are 20 T cell receptor beta chains sequenced from a single sample in a study of long-term antiretroviral therapy in people with HIV. Runs used v3.0 of the immunoSEQ assay and were done at survey level. The assay was immunoSEQ multiplex PCR, and TCRdb's table has in-frame clones only and misses some. The sample contains about 15,000 clones, more than 75% of which appear only once. This specimen was unsorted PBMCs, taken 6.9 years after starting antiretroviral therapy. These receptors all stem from a man aged 45-65 years with HIV.

The chain is built from TRBV10-3 and TRBJ2-5, with no clear D. V lost 2 bases and J lost 2, with 9 bases in between. Looked up from germline, CDR1 is ENHRY and CDR2 is SYGVKD. The CDR3 loop spans 14 amino acids. The CDR3 loop is CAISEGSWQETQYF. The CDR3 DNA reads as TGTGCCATCAGTGAGGGCTCCTGGCAAGAGACCCAGTACTTC.

This clone was counted a few times. V usage is TRBV27 and J usage is TRBJ2-7, with 8 bases identical to TRBD1. V shed 3 bases, J shed 2 bases, and the junction held 3 bases outside the gene matches. The germline V gene encodes CDR1 MNHEY and CDR2 SMNVEV (reference sequence). This CDR3 has 14 amino acids. The CDR3 nucleotides read TGTGCCAGCAGTTTGGGGACAGGCGCCTACGAGCAGTACTTC. This codes for CASSLGTGAYEQYF.

CDR3 amino acids: CASKQEPFGNEQFF. The CDR3 DNA sequence: TGCGCCAGCAAACAGGAACCCTTTGGGAATGAGCAGTTCTTC. The J gene is TRBJ2-1, the V gene TRBV10-2; a weak D match, TRBD1 (5 bases). Germline CDR1 and CDR2: WSHSY and SAAADI. This CDR3 is 14 amino acids long. Trimming removed 7 bases at V and 7 bases at J, with 17 bases between.

In its sample, this clone was seen a few times. The chain uses TRBV25-1 and TRBJ2-7; 8 bases are a match to TRBD2. Germline lookup yields CDR1 MGHDK and CDR2 SYGVNS. This CDR3 spans 14 amino acids. V shed 4 bases, J shed 4 bases, and the junction held 6 bases outside the gene matches. The CDR3 coding sequence is TGTGCCAGCAGTGTCCCGGGACTAGTATACGAGCAGTACTTC. Residues: CASSVPGLVYEQYF.

This clone was detected only once. V gene TRBV7-3 combines with J gene TRBJ2-7; D not resolved. This CDR3 has 13 amino acids. Germline V lookup: CDR1 SGHTA, CDR2 FQGTGA. Trimming stripped 5 bases from V and 6 bases from J, with 14 bases between. DNA for the CDR3: TGTGCCAGCAGCCCCCTCTACCCCTTCGAGCAGTACTTC. Its protein is CASSPLYPFEQYF.

This sequence joins TRBV6-5 and TRBJ1-6, with TRBD1 matching 7 bases. J gave up 5 bases and V 6 bases, and 4 bases lay outside the gene matches. The germline V gene encodes CDR1 MNHEY and CDR2 SVGAGI. The CDR3 length is 14 residues. The CDR3 region is CASSSGTDNSPLHF. CDR3 DNA: TGTGCCAGCAGCTCCGGGACAGATAATTCACCCCTCCACTTT.

This chain uses TRBV19 with TRBJ1-5, with a tentative D call TRBD1 (6 bases). This CDR3 has 14 amino acids. Per germline, CDR1 LNHDA and CDR2 SQIVND (reference sequence). Trimming pared 6 bases from V and 4 bases from J, leaving 13 bases between. The CDR3 DNA follows: TGTGCCAGTAGCCCCAGGGGTGCAAATCAGCCCCAGCATTTT. Its protein is CASSPRGANQPQHF.

The V and J genes are TRBV20-1 and TRBJ1-1; D remains ambiguous. Trimming took off 2 bases at V and 1 base at J, with 2 bases between the two ends. CDR1 and CDR2 from the germline V gene are DFQATT and SNEGSKA (reference sequence). The CDR3 has 11 residues. CDR3 sequence reads: CSARSNTEAFF. The CDR3 region has the DNA TGCAGTGCTAGATCGAACACTGAAGCTTTCTTT.

This chain links TRBV7-3 with TRBJ2-7; D is ambiguous. V was cut by 2 bases and J by 2 bases, with 4 bases left in between. Germline CDR1 is SGHTA and CDR2 is FQGTGA. There are 12 residues in the CDR3. The CDR3, as DNA: TGTGCCAGCAGCTTAGTACCCTACGAGCAGTACTTC. This codes for CASSLVPYEQYF. The whole variable domain, filled in from reference TRBV7-3 and TRBJ2-7, reads GAGVSQTPSNKVTEKGKYVELRCDPISGHTALYWYRQSLGQGPEFLIYFQGTGAADDSGLPNDRFFAVRPEGSVSTLKIQRTERGDSAVYLCASSLVPYEQYFGPGTRLTVT.

The chain is built from TRBV27 and TRBJ2-6, with D unresolved. The CDR3 has 15 residues. Looked up from germline, CDR1 is MNHEY and CDR2 is SMNVEV (reference sequence). V lost 7 bases, J lost 0 bases, and 10 bases lay in between. As DNA, the CDR3 is TGTGCCAGCAAGGGCCCGAGCTCTGGGGCCAACGTCCTGACTTTC. Residues: CASKGPSSGANVLTF.

CDR3 sequence: CASSSSRREGIFKNIQYF. For the CDR3, the DNA is TGTGCCAGCAGCTCCTCCCGGCGGGAGGGGATCTTCAAAAACATTCAGTACTTC. V usage is TRBV7-9 and J usage is TRBJ2-4; 9 bases fit TRBD2. CDR1 is SEHNR, CDR2 FQNEAQ, per germline (reference sequence). V shed 4 bases and J 3 bases; nucleotides not matched to a gene: 13. The CDR3 has 18 amino acids.

A single count supports this clone. The chain joins TRBV2 to TRBJ1-1; weak D call: TRBD1 (5 bases). V lost 6 bases to trimming and J lost 5 bases, with 10 bases between them. This CDR3 contains 12 residues. The germline CDR1 and CDR2 sequences are SNHLY and FYNNEI. In nucleotides, the CDR3 is TGTGCCAGCAGCCCGGGGGGAACTGAAGCTTTCTTT. This encodes CASSPGGTEAFF.

The chain uses TRBV6-4 and TRBJ1-1; D is uncertain. The CDR3 runs to 13 residues. V was shortened by 4 bases and J by 0 bases, with 6 bases between the two germline ends. The germline CDR1 and CDR2 sequences are MRHNA and SNTAGT. The CDR3 coding sequence is TGTGCCAGCAGTGCCCATTTGAACACTGAAGCTTTCTTT. Translating gives CASSAHLNTEAFF.

The chain joins TRBV9 to TRBJ2-5; 12 bases match TRBD2. V lost 0 bases and J lost 5; bases outside the gene matches: 2. The germline gives CDR1 SGDLS, CDR2 YYNGEE. CDR3 length equals 15 residues. The CDR3 spells CASSVGGLAGETQYF. CDR3 coding DNA: TGTGCCAGCAGCGTAGGGGGACTAGCGGGCGAGACCCAGTACTTC.

V gene TRBV5-1 combines with J gene TRBJ2-5; 10 nucleotides line up with TRBD2. This CDR3 spans 16 amino acids. V shed 1 base, J shed 1 base, and the junction held 4 bases outside the gene matches. Germline-derived CDR1 and CDR2 are SGHRS and YFSETQ. CDR3 amino acids: CASSLSSGRPQETQYF. CDR3 nucleotide sequence: TGCGCCAGCAGCTTGTCTAGCGGGAGACCCCAAGAGACCCAGTACTTC.

CDR3 nucleotide sequence: TGTGCCAGCAGCTCTTACGGACTAGCGGGAGCAGATACGCAGTATTTT. As protein: CASSSYGLAGADTQYF. This sequence joins TRBV7-3 and TRBJ2-3; the match to TRBD2 covers 13 bases. The CDR3 is 16 residues long. From germline, CDR1 is SGHTA and CDR2 FQGTGA. V was clipped by 4 bases and J by 4 bases; unmatched bases: 5. Based on the CDR3 plus reference TRBV7-3 and TRBJ2-3, the full variable domain is GAGVSQTPSNKVTEKGKYVELRCDPISGHTALYWYRQSLGQGPEFLIYFQGTGAADDSGLPNDRFFAVRPEGSVSTLKIQRTERGDSAVYLCASSSYGLAGADTQYFGPGTRLTVL.

The chain carries TRBV28 and TRBJ2-1; the D is unclear. Germline V lookup: CDR1 MDHEN, CDR2 SYDVKM. V was shortened by 3 bases and J by 4 bases, with 1 base between the two germline ends. The CDR3 contains 11 residues. CDR3 residues: CASSFYNEQFF. The DNA of the CDR3 is TGTGCCAGCAGTTTTTACAATGAGCAGTTCTTC.

Comments on this clone: The sample holds other DNA sequences that translate to the same CDR3. The V and J genes are TRBV4-3 and TRBJ2-3, with D hard to call. CDR3 length: 14 residues. The germline gives CDR1 LGHNA, CDR2 YSLEER. The V and J ends lost 0 bases and 0 bases respectively, with 4 bases between them. This CDR3 is CASSQDRSTDTQYF. The CDR3 bases are TGCGCCAGCAGCCAAGACCGAAGCACAGATACGCAGTATTTT.

V gene TRBV5-5 combines with J gene TRBJ1-1; 7 bases align to TRBD1. This CDR3 region has 13 residues. J was trimmed by 4 bases and V by 2 bases; bases with no gene match: 2. Germline CDR1 reads SGHKS; CDR2 reads YYEKEE (reference sequence). This CDR3 reads CASSFPGGTEAFF. CDR3 DNA: TGTGCCAGCAGCTTTCCAGGGGGCACTGAAGCTTTCTTT.

The CDR3 loop reads CATSVNRCGKTYGYTF. For the CDR3, the DNA is TGTGCCACCAGCGTGAATCGGTGTGGAAAGACCTATGGCTACACCTTC. This chain connects TRBV15 to TRBJ1-2; D unresolved. CDR3 length: 16 residues. Germline values: CDR1 LNHNV, CDR2 YYDKDF (reference sequence). Deletions cut 5 bases from V and 4 bases from J, with 20 bases between.